This TCR beta chain is from a study of blood T cell repertoires in COVID-19. On the study more broadly: Samples came from the United States, Italy and Spain, spanning acute and convalescent COVID-19. In each case, the material was cDNA or gDNA derived from T cells, B-cell-depleted T cells, or PBMCs.

In the source study's methods: Estimates of nucleated cell counts were drawn from the amplification of reference gene primers. Assay used: immunoSEQ multiplex PCR; TCRdb lists only in-frame clones, some missing. V, J and clone size are those of that table, while D and trimming were read from the DNA. The sample holds 69,000 or so clones, nearly 90% seen once. V dropped 3 bases and J dropped 6 bases, with 27 bases sitting between them. CDR1 SGDLS and CDR2 YYNGEE come from the germline V gene. This CDR3 contains 18 residues. The sequence derives from a man between 45 and 60 years old with acute or convalescent COVID-19. This sequence joins TRBV9 and TRBJ1-2; a weak D match, TRBD1 (5 bases). Material for sequencing was peripheral blood. The CDR3 nucleotides read TGTGCCAGCAGCGACGGCCCGGACAAGGTCACTTTTCGAGATGGCTACACCTTC. Its protein product is CASSDGPDKVTFRDGYTF.